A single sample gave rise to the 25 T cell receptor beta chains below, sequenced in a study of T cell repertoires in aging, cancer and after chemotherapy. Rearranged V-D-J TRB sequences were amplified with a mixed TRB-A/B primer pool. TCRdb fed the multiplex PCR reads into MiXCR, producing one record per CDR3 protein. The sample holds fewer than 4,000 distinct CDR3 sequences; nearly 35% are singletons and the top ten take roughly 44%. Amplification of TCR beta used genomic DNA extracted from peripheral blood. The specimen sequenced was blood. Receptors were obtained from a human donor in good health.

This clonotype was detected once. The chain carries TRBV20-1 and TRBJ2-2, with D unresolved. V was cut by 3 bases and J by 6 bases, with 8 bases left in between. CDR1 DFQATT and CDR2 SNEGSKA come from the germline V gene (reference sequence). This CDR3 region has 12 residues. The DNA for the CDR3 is TGCAGTGCTAGGAGCATAGCCGGGGAGCTGTTTTTT. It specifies CSARSIAGELFF.

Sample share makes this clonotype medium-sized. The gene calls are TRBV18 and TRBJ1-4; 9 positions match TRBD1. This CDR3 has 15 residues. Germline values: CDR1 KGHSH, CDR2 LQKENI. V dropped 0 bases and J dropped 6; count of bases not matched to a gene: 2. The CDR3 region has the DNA TGTGCCAGCTCACCACCCGGGACAGGGTATGAAAAACTGTTTTTT. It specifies CASSPPGTGYEKLFF.

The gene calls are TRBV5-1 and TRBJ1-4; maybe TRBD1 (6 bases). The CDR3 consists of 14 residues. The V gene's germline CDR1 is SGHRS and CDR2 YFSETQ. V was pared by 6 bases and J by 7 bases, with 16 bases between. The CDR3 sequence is CASTSGGGGEKLFF. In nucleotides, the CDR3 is TGCGCCAGCACAAGCGGGGGGGGCGGTGAAAAACTGTTTTTT.

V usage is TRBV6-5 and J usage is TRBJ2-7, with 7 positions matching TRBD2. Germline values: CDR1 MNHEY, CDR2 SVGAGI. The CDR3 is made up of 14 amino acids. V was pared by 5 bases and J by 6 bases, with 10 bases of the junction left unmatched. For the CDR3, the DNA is TGTGCCAGCAGTGACGGAGCGGGGTCGGGCGAGCAGTACTTC. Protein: CASSDGAGSGEQYF.

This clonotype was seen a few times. The CDR3 is CASSYRGTGELFF. The DNA of the CDR3 is TGTGCCAGCAGTTATAGGGGGACCGGGGAGCTGTTTTTT. This sequence joins TRBV27 and TRBJ2-2, with D tentatively TRBD1 (6 bases). CDR1 MNHEY and CDR2 SMNVEV come from the germline V gene (reference sequence). V lost 4 bases, J lost 5 bases, and 8 bases lay in between. The CDR3 totals 13 residues.

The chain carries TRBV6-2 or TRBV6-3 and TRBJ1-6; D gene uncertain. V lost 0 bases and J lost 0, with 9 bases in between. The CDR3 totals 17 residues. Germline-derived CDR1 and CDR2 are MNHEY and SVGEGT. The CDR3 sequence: CASSYSADFSYNSPLHF. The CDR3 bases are TGTGCCAGCAGTTACTCGGCAGATTTCTCCTATAATTCACCCCTCCACTTT.

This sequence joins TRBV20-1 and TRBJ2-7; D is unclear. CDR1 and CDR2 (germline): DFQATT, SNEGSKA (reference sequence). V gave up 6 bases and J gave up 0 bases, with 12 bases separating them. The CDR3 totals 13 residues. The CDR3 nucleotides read TGCAGTGCCTCGGACGGTCGCTCCTACGAGCAGTACTTC. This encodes CSASDGRSYEQYF.

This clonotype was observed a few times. The CDR3, as DNA: TGTGCCAGCAGTTTACGGGCGGGGGCAGATACGCAGTATTTT. This sequence encodes CASSLRAGADTQYF. The chain joins TRBV12-3 or TRBV12-4 to TRBJ2-3, with TRBD2 matching over 7 bases. This CDR3 has 14 amino acids. Losses at the gene ends were 2 bases for V and 4 bases for J; bases not matched to a gene: 3.

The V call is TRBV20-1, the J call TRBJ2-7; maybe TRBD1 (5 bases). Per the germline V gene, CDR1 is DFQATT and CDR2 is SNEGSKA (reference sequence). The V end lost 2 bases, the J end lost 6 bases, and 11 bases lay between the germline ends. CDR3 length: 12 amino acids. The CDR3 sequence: CSARLDRTEQYF. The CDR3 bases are TGCAGTGCTAGACTCGACAGAACCGAGCAGTACTTC.

CDR3 residues: CATHRLGANTGELFF. The CDR3 nucleotides read TGTGCCACGCACCGACTGGGCGCGAACACCGGGGAGCTGTTTTTT. The chain employs TRBV6-2 or TRBV6-3 and TRBJ2-2; unclear D gene. The CDR3 totals 15 residues. Germline lookup yields CDR1 MNHEY and CDR2 SVGEGT. Trimming removed 10 bases at V and 0 bases at J, with 15 bases between.

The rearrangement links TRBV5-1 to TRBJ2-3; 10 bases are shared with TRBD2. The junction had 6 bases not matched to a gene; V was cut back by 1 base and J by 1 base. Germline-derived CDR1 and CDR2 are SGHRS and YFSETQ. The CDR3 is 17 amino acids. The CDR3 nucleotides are TGCGCCAGCAGCTTGATAGCGGGGGGCCGCGGCACAGATACGCAGTATTTT. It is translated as CASSLIAGGRGTDTQYF.

CDR3 protein: CASSIIAGEADTQYF. CDR3 DNA sequence: TGTGCCAGTAGTATAATAGCGGGGGAAGCAGATACGCAGTATTTT. The genes are TRBV19 and TRBJ2-3; 9 positions agree with TRBD2. Per germline, CDR1 LNHDA and CDR2 SQIVND (reference sequence). This CDR3 has 15 amino acids. The ends lost 2 bases at V and 4 bases at J; junction bases unmatched: 4.

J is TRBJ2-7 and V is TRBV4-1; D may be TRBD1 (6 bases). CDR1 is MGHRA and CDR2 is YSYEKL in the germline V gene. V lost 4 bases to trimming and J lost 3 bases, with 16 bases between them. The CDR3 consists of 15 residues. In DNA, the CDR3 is TGCGCCAGCAGCCGAGCACTACAGGGTAGCTACGAGCAGTACTTC. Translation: CASSRALQGSYEQYF.

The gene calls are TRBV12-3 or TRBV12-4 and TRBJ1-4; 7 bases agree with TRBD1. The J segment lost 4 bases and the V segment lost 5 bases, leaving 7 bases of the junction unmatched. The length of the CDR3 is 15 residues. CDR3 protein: CASSPRGRGNEKLFF. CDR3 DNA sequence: TGTGCCAGCAGTCCAAGGGGGCGCGGTAATGAAAAACTGTTTTTT.

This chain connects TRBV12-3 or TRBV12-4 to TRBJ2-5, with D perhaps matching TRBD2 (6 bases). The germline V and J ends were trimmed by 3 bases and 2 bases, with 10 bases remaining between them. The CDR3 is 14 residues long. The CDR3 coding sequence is TGTGCCAGCAGTTTGGGAGGTCTACAAGAGACCCAGTACTTC. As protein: CASSLGGLQETQYF.

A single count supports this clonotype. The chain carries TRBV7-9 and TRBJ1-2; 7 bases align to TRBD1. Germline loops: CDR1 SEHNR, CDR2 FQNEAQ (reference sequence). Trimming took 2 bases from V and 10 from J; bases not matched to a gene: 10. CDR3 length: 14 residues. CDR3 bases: TGTGCCAGCAGCTTAAGGGGGCCTAGGGATCTCTACACCTTC. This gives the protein CASSLRGPRDLYTF.

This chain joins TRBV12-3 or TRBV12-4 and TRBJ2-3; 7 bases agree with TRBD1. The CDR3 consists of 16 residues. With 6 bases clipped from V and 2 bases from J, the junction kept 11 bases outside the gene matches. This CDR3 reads CASSPPSGTATDTQYF. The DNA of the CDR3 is TGTGCCAGCAGCCCTCCCTCCGGGACAGCCACAGATACGCAGTATTTT.

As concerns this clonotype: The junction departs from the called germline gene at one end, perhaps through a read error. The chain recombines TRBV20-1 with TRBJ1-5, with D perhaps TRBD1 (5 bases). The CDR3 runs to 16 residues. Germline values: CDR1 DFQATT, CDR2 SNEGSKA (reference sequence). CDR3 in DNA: TGCAGTGCCCCTAAACCCTCCGGGACTACGAATCAGCACCAGCATTTT. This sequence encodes CSAPKPSGTTNQHQHF.

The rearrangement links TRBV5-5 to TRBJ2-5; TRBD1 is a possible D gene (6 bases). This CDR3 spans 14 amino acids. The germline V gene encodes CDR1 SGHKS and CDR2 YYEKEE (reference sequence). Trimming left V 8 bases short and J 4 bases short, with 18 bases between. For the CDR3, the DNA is TGTGCCAGTAGTGTGGGGGCCGCCCGAGAGACCCAGTACTTC. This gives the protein CASSVGAARETQYF.

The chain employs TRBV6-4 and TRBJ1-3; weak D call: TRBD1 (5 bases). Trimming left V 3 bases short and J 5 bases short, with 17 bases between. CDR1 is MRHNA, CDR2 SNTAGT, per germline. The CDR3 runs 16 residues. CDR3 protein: CASSEQDSSLRNTIYF. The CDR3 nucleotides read TGTGCCAGCAGTGAACAGGATTCTTCTCTGAGAAACACCATATATTTT.

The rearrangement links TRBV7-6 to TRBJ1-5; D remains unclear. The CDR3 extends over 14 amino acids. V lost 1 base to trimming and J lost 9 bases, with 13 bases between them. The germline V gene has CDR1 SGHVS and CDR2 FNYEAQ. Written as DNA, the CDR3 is TGTGCCAGCAGCTTAGAGCAGTCGATCACGCCCCAGCATTTT. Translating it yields CASSLEQSITPQHF.

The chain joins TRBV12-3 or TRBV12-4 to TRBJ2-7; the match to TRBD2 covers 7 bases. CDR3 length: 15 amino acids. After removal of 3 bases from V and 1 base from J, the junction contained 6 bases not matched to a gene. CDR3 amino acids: CASSLRPSGSYEQYF. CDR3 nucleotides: TGTGCCAGCAGTTTGCGGCCTAGCGGTTCCTACGAGCAGTACTTC.

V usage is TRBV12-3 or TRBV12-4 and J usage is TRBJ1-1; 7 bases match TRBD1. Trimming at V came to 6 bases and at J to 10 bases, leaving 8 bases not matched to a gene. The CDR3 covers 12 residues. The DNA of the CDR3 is TGTGCCAGCAGACGACAGGGAGGGGTAGCTTTCTTT. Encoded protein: CASRRQGGVAFF.

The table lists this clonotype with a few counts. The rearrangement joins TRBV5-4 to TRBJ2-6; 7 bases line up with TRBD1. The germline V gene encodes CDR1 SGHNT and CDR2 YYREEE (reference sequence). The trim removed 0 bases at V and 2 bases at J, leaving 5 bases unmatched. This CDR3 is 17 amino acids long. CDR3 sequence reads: CASSLETTGTGANVLTF. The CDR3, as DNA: TGTGCCAGCAGCTTGGAGACGACAGGGACTGGGGCCAACGTCCTGACTTTC.

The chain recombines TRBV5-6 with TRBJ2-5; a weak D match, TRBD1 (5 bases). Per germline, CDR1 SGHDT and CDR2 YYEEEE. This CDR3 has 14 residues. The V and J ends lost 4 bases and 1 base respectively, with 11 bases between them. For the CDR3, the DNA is TGTGCCAGCAGCCCCCAGGGATTCCAAGAGACCCAGTACTTC. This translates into CASSPQGFQETQYF.